This TCR beta chain came from a study of cytomegalovirus exposure and HLA in healthy donors. General study results and limits: A few chains linked to CMV were shown in vitro to be specific for CMV antigens. Cytomegalovirus status was reportedly diagnosed by the classifier with high specificity and sensitivity. Clusters of TCRs from the first cohort tended to co-occur in the 130 or so validation repertoires (as a later analysis found).

The CDR3 totals 15 residues. Germline V gene sequence: CDR1 SEHNR, CDR2 FQNEAQ (reference sequence). The J segment lost 3 bases and the V segment lost 2 bases, leaving 5 bases of the junction unmatched. Details on this clone: The antigen is unknown.

Repertoires were generated with immunoSEQ multiplex PCR, while TCRdb's copy carries only in-frame clones and drops some. The sample lists 100,000 to 150,000 clones, 85% to 90% occurring once. This receptor was obtained from a young woman in good health and CMV-seronegative. The chain employs TRBV7-9 and TRBJ1-1; 8 nucleotides line up with TRBD1. The sequenced material came from PBMCs. CDR3 sequence: CASSLLDRVHTEAFF. CDR3 in DNA: TGTGCCAGCAGCTTACTGGACAGGGTGCACACTGAAGCTTTCTTT.